One and the same sample provided the 17 T cell receptor beta chains below, sequenced in a study of blood T cell repertoires in COVID-19. This table comes from immunoSEQ multiplex PCR, and its TCRdb copy is limited to in-frame clones, with some not included. The sample records fewer than 200,000 clones, approximately 81% being singletons. The sample comprised PBMCs or T cells enriched from blood (not recorded which). The receptor source for this set is a woman in her forties with acute COVID-19.

This clone was picked up a small number of times. The gene calls are TRBV5-6 and TRBJ2-1, with 8 bases matching TRBD2. V shed 4 bases, J shed 5 bases, and the junction held 8 bases outside the gene matches. CDR3 length equals 15 residues. Germline V gene data show CDR1 as SGHDT and CDR2 as YYEEEE. As DNA, the CDR3 is TGTGCCAGCAGCCACGCTAGCGGGCTAGACAATGAGCAGTTCTTC. Residues: CASSHASGLDNEQFF.

The chain employs TRBV5-8 and TRBJ2-7, with 8 bases aligning to TRBD2. Per germline, CDR1 SGHTS and CDR2 YDEGEE. CDR3 length equals 16 residues. V was pared by 1 base and J by 4 bases, with 10 bases of the junction left unmatched. This chain's CDR3 is CASSLSGSGRGYEQYF. CDR3 DNA: TGTGCCAGCAGCTTGTCGGGCAGCGGGAGAGGGTACGAGCAGTACTTC.

V usage is TRBV5-1 and J usage is TRBJ1-2; D unclear. The V and J ends lost 0 bases and 2 bases respectively, with 5 bases between them. There are 13 residues in the CDR3. The germline CDR1 and CDR2 sequences are SGHRS and YFSETQ. CDR3 protein: CASSLDFNYGYTF. DNA of the CDR3: TGCGCCAGCAGCTTGGACTTCAACTATGGCTACACCTTC.

The chain has TRBV7-9 and TRBJ1-2; weak D call: TRBD1 (6 bases). This CDR3 spans 15 amino acids. V was pared by 1 base and J by 8 bases, with 17 bases between. CDR1 SEHNR and CDR2 FQNEAQ come from the germline V gene (reference sequence). CDR3 amino acids: CASSLVSVTGGGYTF. The CDR3 coding sequence is TGTGCCAGCAGCTTAGTCTCTGTGACAGGAGGAGGCTACACCTTC.

This clone turned up a few times. The genes are TRBV7-8 and TRBJ1-1, with unresolved D. This CDR3 spans 13 amino acids. Germline CDR1 SGHVS, CDR2 FQNEAQ. Trimming removed 8 bases at V and 3 bases at J, with 13 bases between. CDR3 loop: CASSLVEDTEAFF. The DNA for the CDR3 is TGTGCCAGCTCTTTGGTTGAGGACACTGAAGCTTTCTTT.

V and J are TRBV6-5 and TRBJ1-1; D is ambiguous. CDR3 length equals 15 residues. Looked up from germline, CDR1 is MNHEY and CDR2 is SVGAGI. V lost 0 bases and J 0 bases, leaving 8 bases between the germline ends. The DNA of the CDR3 is TGTGCCAGCAGTTACTCGGGCGCAATGAACACTGAAGCTTTCTTT. Protein sequence: CASSYSGAMNTEAFF.

This clone has a handful of counts. The chain carries TRBV11-3 and TRBJ2-3; D is unclear. The germline V gene encodes CDR1 SGHNT and CDR2 YENEEA. V was pared by 3 bases and J by 2 bases, with 9 bases between. The CDR3 is 14 residues long. The DNA of the CDR3 is TGTGCCAGCAGCTTCGAGAGTCTCACAGATACGCAGTATTTT. Translated: CASSFESLTDTQYF.

The chain combines TRBV10-3 with TRBJ1-1, with unresolved D. Germline CDR1 and CDR2: ENHRY and SYGVKD. V lost 6 bases and J 0 bases, leaving 8 bases between the germline ends. The CDR3 runs to 13 residues. CDR3 sequence (DNA): TGTGCCATCAGGACTAGCATGAACACTGAAGCTTTCTTT. Its translation: CAIRTSMNTEAFF.

The chain couples TRBV7-6 to TRBJ1-3, with D uncertain. The CDR3 has 16 residues. The V gene's germline CDR1 is SGHVS and CDR2 FNYEAQ. V lost 1 base and J 2 bases, leaving 12 bases between the germline ends. The DNA of the CDR3 is TGTGCCAGCAGCTTAGGGGCCGGGGTTACTGGAAACACCATATATTTT. Protein: CASSLGAGVTGNTIYF. Full variable domain (outside the CDR3, taken from reference TRBV7-6 and TRBJ1-3): GAGVSQSPRYKVTKRGQDVALRCDPISGHVSLYWYRQALGQGPEFLTYFNYEAQQDKSGLPNDRFSAERPEGSISTLTIQRTEQRDSAMYRCASSLGAGVTGNTIYFGEGSWLTVV.

The chain carries TRBV19 and TRBJ1-1; weak D call: TRBD1 (6 bases). The CDR3 extends over 15 amino acids. The V end was cut by 5 bases, the J end by 0 bases, with 13 bases between. Germline lookup yields CDR1 LNHDA and CDR2 SQIVND (reference sequence). This chain's CDR3 is CASSPGTTMNTEAFF. As DNA, the CDR3 is TGTGCCAGTAGTCCCGGGACAACCATGAACACTGAAGCTTTCTTT.

The chain joins TRBV7-3 to TRBJ1-1; TRBD1 agrees at 11 bases. The CDR3 is 16 amino acids. Germline V gene data show CDR1 as SGHTA and CDR2 as FQGTGA. The V gene end was trimmed by 5 bases and the J gene end by 2 bases; junction bases not matched to a gene: 7. CDR3: CASSPGTGGVNTEAFF. For the CDR3, the DNA is TGTGCCAGCAGCCCAGGGACAGGGGGTGTCAACACTGAAGCTTTCTTT.

V gene TRBV5-1 combines with J gene TRBJ2-7; D unclear. V lost 0 bases and J lost 0, with 16 bases in between. CDR1 SGHRS and CDR2 YFSETQ come from the germline V gene. This CDR3 is 17 amino acids long. CDR3 residues: CASSLDLEMESSYEQYF. CDR3 nucleotides: TGCGCCAGCAGCTTGGACCTCGAAATGGAGAGCTCCTACGAGCAGTACTTC.

The chain employs TRBV25-1 and TRBJ2-5; TRBD2 matches at 10 bases. Germline assignment: CDR1 MGHDK and CDR2 SYGVNS. There are 18 residues in the CDR3. Germline trimming cut 5 bases from V and 5 bases from J; bases unmatched to any gene: 17. For the CDR3, the DNA is TGTGCCAGCAGTAAACCATCAATGAGCGGGAGGGCCCGTGAGACCCAGTACTTC. It yields the protein CASSKPSMSGRARETQYF. Drawing the rest from reference TRBV25-1 and TRBJ2-5, the complete variable domain is EADIYQTPRYLVIGTGKKITLECSQTMGHDKMYWYQQDPGMELHLIHYSYGVNSTEKGDLSSESTVSRIRTEHFPLTLESARPSHTSQYLCASSKPSMSGRARETQYFGPGTRLLVL.

The genes are TRBV10-3 and TRBJ1-2; 7 positions agree with TRBD1. The V gene end was trimmed by 3 bases and the J gene end by 4 bases; junction bases not matched to a gene: 8. The CDR3 spans 15 residues. CDR1 and CDR2 from the germline V gene are ENHRY and SYGVKD. In nucleotides, the CDR3 is TGTGCCATCAGTGATATAGGGGGCGCAAGCTATGGCTACACCTTC. Encoded protein: CAISDIGGASYGYTF.

J is TRBJ1-2 and V is TRBV10-3, with a tentative D call TRBD1 (6 bases). CDR1 is ENHRY and CDR2 is SYGVKD in the germline V gene. This CDR3 spans 15 amino acids. V was shortened by 5 bases and J by 2 bases, with 15 bases between the two germline ends. CDR3 residues: CAISNWIDRNYGYTF. The CDR3 coding sequence is TGTGCCATCAGTAATTGGATCGACAGGAACTATGGCTACACCTTC.

The chain recombines TRBV5-4 with TRBJ2-7, with D uncertain. The germline V gene has CDR1 SGHNT and CDR2 YYREEE (reference sequence). This CDR3 has 12 amino acids. V was clipped by 4 bases and J by 3 bases, with 8 bases between them. The CDR3 loop is CASSQDDYEQYF. The DNA for the CDR3 is TGTGCCAGCAGCCAGGATGACTACGAGCAGTACTTC. Supplemented by reference TRBV5-4 and TRBJ2-7, the full variable domain reads ETGVTQSPTHLIKTRGQQVTLRCSSQSGHNTVSWYQQALGQGPQFIFQYYREEENGRGNFPPRFSGLQFPNYSSELNVNALELDDSALYLCASSQDDYEQYFGPGTRLTVT.

The chain carries TRBV13 and TRBJ1-1; the D is unclear. V lost 4 bases and J lost 11, with 14 bases in between. This CDR3 has 12 amino acids. Germline CDR1 reads PRHDT; CDR2 reads FYEKMQ (reference sequence). The CDR3 DNA reads TGTGCCAGCAGCTCCCCGGGAGGTGGTGCTTTCTTT. This codes for CASSSPGGGAFF.